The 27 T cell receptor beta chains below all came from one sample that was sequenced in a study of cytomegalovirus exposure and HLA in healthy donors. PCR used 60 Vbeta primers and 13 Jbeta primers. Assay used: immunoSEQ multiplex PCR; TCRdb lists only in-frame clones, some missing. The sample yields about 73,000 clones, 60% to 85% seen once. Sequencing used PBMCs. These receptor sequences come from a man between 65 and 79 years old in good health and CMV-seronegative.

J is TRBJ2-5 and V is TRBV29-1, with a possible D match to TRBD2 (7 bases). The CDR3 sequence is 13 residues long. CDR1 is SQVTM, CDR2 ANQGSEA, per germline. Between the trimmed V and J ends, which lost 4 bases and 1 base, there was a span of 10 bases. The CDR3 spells CSVVGGAQETQYF. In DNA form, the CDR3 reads TGCAGCGTTGTGGGGGGGGCCCAAGAGACCCAGTACTTC.

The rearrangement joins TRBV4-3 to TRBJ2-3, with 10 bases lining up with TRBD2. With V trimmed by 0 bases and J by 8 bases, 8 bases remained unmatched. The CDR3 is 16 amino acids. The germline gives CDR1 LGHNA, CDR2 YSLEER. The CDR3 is CASSQDLASGSRTQYF. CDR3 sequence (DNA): TGCGCCAGCAGCCAAGATCTCGCTAGCGGGAGTCGTACGCAGTATTTT.

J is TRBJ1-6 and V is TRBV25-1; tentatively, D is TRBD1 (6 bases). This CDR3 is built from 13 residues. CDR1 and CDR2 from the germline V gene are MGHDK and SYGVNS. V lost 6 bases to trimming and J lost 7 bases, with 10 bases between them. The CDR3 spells CASRDSQNSPLHF. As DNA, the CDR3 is TGTGCCAGCAGGGACAGCCAAAATTCACCCCTCCACTTT.

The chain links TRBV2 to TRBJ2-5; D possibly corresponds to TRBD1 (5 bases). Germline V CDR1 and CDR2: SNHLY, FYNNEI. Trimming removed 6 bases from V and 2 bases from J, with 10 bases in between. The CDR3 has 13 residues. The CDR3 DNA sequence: TGTGCCAGCAGCGATGACAGTCAAGAGACCCAGTACTTC. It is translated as CASSDDSQETQYF.

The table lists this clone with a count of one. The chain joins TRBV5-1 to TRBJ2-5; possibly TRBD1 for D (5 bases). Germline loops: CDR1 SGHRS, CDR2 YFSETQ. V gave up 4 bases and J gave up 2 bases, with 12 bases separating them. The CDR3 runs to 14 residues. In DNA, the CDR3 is TGCGCCAGCAGCCTAGGGGCGCTACAAGAGACCCAGTACTTC. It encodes CASSLGALQETQYF. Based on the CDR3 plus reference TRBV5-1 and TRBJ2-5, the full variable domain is KAGVTQTPRYLIKTRGQQVTLSCSPISGHRSVSWYQQTPGQGLQFLFEYFSETQRNKGNFPGRFSGRQFSNSRSEMNVSTLELGDSALYLCASSLGALQETQYFGPGTRLLVL.

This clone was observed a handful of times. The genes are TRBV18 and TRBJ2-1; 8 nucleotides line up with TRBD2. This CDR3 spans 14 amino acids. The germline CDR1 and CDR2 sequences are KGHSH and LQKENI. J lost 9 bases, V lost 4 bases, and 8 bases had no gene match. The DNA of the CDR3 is TGTGCCAGCTCACGAACCGGGACTAGAGGTGAGCAGTTCTTC. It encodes CASSRTGTRGEQFF.

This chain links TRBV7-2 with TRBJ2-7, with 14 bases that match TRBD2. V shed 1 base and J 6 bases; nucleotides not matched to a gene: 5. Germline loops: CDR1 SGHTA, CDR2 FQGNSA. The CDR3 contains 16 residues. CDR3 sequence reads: CASSLVGGLAGVEQYF. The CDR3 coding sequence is TGTGCCAGCAGCTTAGTAGGGGGACTAGCGGGAGTCGAGCAGTACTTC.

CDR3 DNA: TGTGCCAGCAGTGAACGGGACAGGGGCGGCCCTAACGAGCAGTACTTC. Its translation: CASSERDRGGPNEQYF. The chain recombines TRBV6-1 with TRBJ2-5, with 10 positions matching TRBD1. The J call could be wrong; TRBJ2-7 is a better fit for the DNA end. The CDR3 spans 16 residues. Germline assignment: CDR1 MNHNS and CDR2 SASEGT.

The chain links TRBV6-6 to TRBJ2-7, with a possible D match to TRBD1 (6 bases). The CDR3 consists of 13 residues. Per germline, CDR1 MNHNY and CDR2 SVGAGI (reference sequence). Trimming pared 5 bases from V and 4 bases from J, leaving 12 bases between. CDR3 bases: TGTGCCAGCAGTGCCAGGGGCGGGTACGAGCAGTACTTC. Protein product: CASSARGGYEQYF.

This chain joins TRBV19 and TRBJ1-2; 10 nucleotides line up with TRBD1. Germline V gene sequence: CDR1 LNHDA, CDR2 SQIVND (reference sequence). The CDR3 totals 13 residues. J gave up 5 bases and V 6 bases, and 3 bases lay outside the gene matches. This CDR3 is CASRKDRGYGYTF. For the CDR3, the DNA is TGTGCCAGTAGAAAGGACAGGGGGTATGGCTACACCTTC. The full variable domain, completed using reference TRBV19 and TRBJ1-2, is DGGITQSPKYLFRKEGQNVTLSCEQNLNHDAMYWYRQDPGQGLRLIYYSQIVNDFQKGDIAEGYSVSREKKESFPLTVTSAQKNPTAFYLCASRKDRGYGYTFGSGTRLTVV.

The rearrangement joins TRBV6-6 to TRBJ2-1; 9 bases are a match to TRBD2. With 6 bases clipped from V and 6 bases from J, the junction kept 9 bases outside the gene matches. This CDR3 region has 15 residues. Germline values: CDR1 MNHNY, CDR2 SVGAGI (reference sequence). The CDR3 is CASSQRRGGPNEQFF. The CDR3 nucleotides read TGTGCCAGCAGCCAGAGGCGGGGGGGCCCCAATGAGCAGTTCTTC.

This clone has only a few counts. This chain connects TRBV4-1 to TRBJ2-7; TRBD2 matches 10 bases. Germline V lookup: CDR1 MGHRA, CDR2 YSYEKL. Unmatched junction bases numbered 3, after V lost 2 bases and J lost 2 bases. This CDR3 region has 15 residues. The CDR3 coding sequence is TGCGCCAGCAGCCAACTTGGACTAGCGGCCTACGAGCAGTACTTC. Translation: CASSQLGLAAYEQYF.

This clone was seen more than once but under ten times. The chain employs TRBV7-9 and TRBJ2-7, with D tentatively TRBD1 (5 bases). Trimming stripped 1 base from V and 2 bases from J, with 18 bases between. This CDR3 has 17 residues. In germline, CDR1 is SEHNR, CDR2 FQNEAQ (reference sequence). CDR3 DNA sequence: TGTGCCAGCAGCTTAGGAAGATCAGGGCATCTAACCTACGAGCAGTACTTC. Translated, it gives CASSLGRSGHLTYEQYF.

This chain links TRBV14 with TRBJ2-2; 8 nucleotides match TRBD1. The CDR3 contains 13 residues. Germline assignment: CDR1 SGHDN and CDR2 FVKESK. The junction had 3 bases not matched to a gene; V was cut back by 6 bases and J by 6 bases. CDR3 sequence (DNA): TGTGCCAGCAGTCCGACAGGGGCCGGGGAGCTGTTTTTT. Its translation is CASSPTGAGELFF. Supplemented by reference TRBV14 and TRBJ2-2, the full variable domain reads EAGVTQFPSHSVIEKGQTVTLRCDPISGHDNLYWYRRVMGKEIKFLLHFVKESKQDESGMPNNRFLAERTGGTYSTLKVQPAELEDSGVYFCASSPTGAGELFFGEGSRLTVL.

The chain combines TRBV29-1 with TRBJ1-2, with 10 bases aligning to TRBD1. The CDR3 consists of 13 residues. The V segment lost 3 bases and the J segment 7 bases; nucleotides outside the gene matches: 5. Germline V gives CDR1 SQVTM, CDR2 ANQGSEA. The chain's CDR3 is CSVDRTGGTGYTF. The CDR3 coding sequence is TGCAGCGTTGATAGGACAGGGGGGACTGGCTACACCTTC. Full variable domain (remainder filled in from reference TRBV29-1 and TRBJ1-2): SAVISQKPSRDICQRGTSLTIQCQVDSQVTMMFWYRQQPGQSLTLIATANQGSEATYESGFVIDKFPISRPNLTFSTLTVSNMSPEDSSIYLCSVDRTGGTGYTFGSGTRLTVV.

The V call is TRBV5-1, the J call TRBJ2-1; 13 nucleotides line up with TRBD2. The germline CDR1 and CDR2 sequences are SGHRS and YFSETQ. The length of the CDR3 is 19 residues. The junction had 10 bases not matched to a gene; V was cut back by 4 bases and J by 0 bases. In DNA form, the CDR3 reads TGCGCCAGCAGCCCGATGACTAGCGGGGGGCTGAGCTCCTACAATGAGCAGTTCTTC. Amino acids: CASSPMTSGGLSSYNEQFF.

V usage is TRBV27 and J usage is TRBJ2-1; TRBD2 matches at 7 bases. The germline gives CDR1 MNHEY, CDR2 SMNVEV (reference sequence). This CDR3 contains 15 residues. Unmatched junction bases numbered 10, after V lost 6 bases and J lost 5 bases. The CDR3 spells CASRELAREDNEQFF. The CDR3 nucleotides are TGTGCCAGCAGAGAACTAGCGAGAGAAGACAATGAGCAGTTCTTC.

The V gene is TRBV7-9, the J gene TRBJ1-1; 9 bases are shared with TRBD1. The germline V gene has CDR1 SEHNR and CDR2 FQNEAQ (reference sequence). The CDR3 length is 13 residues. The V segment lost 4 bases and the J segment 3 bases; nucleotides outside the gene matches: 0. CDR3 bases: TGTGCCAGCAGCTGGACAGGGGACACTGAAGCTTTCTTT. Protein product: CASSWTGDTEAFF.

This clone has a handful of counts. The DNA of the CDR3 is TGCGCCAGCAGCCCCGGGACTGTAGCCAAAAACATTCAGTACTTC. Its translation: CASSPGTVAKNIQYF. The chain has TRBV4-1 and TRBJ2-4; tentatively, D is TRBD2 (6 bases). V shed 4 bases and J shed 0 bases, with 10 bases lying between them. The CDR3 runs to 15 residues. Germline V gives CDR1 MGHRA, CDR2 YSYEKL.

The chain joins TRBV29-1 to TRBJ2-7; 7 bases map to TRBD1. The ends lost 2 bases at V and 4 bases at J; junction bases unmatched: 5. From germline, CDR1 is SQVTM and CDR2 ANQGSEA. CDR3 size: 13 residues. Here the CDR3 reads CSVESRQGYEQYF. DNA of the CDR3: TGCAGCGTTGAATCTCGACAGGGTTACGAGCAGTACTTC.

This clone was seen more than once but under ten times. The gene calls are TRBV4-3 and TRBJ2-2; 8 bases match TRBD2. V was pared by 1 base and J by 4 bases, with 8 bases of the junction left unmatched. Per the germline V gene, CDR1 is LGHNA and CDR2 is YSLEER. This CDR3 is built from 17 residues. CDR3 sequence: CASSQVGGARVTGELFF. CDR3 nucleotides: TGCGCCAGCAGCCAAGTCGGGGGGGCGCGGGTCACCGGGGAGCTGTTTTTT.

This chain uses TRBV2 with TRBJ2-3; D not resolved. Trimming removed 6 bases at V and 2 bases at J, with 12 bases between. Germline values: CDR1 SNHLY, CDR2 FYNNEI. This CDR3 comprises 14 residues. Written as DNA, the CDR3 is TGTGCCAGCAGGCCGCCCCGACTCACAGATACGCAGTATTTT. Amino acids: CASRPPRLTDTQYF.

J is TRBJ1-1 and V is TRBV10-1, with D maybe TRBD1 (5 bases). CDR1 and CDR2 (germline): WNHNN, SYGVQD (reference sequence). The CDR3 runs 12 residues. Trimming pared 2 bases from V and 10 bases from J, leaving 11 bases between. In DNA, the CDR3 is TGCGCCAGCAGTGAGGGGGCGATCGGAGCTTTCTTT. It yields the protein CASSEGAIGAFF.

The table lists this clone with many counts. This CDR3 reads CSVADRTGNTIYF. Written as DNA, the CDR3 is TGCAGCGTTGCCGACAGGACTGGAAACACCATATATTTT. The chain combines TRBV29-1 with TRBJ1-3; D is perhaps TRBD1 (6 bases). CDR3 length: 13 residues. Germline values: CDR1 SQVTM, CDR2 ANQGSEA. Trimming stripped 4 bases from V and 2 bases from J, with 9 bases between.

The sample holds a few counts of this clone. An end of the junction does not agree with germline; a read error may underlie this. As DNA, the CDR3 is TGTGCCAGCAGCCGACAGGGCTCCTTCGAGCAGTACTTC. Translation gives CASSRQGSFEQYF. This rearrangement joins TRBV7-9 to TRBJ2-7; 7 bases align to TRBD1. CDR3 size: 13 residues. From germline, CDR1 is SEHNR and CDR2 FQNEAQ (reference sequence).

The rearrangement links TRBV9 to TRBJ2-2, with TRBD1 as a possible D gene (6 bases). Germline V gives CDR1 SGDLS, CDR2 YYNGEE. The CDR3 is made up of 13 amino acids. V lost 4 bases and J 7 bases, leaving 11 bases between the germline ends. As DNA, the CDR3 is TGTGCCAGCAGCTCCCAGGGGTACGGGGAGCTGTTTTTT. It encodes CASSSQGYGELFF. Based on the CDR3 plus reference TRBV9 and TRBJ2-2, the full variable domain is DSGVTQTPKHLITATGQRVTLRCSPRSGDLSVYWYQQSLDQGLQFLIQYYNGEERAKGNILERFSAQQFPDLHSELNLSSLELGDSALYFCASSSQGYGELFFGEGSRLTVL.

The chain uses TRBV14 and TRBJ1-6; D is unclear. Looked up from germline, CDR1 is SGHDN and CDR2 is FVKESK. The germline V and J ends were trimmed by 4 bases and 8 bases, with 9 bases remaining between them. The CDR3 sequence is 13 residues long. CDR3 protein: CASSPLTDSPLHF. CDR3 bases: TGTGCCAGCAGCCCGCTCACGGATTCACCCCTCCACTTT.